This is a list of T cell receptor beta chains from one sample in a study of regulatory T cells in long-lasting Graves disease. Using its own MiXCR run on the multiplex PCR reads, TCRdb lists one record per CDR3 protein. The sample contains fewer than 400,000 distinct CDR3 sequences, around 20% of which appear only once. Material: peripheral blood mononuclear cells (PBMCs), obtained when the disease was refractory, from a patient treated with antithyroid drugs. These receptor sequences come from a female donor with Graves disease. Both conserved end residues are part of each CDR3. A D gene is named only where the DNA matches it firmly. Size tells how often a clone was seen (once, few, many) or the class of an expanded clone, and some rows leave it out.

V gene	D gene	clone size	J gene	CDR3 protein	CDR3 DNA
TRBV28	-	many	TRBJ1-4	CASSRSPKLFF	TGTGCCAGCAGCCGATCACCCAAACTGTTTTTT
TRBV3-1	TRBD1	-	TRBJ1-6	CASSPTKGAFNSPLHF	TGTGCCAGCAGCCCGACTAAGGGGGCCTTTAATTCACCCCTCCACTTT
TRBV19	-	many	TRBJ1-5	CASSILSLGNQPQHF	TGTGCCAGTAGTATCTTGAGTTTGGGCAATCAGCCCCAGCATTTT
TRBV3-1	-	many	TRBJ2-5	CASSHTTSTRETQYF	TGTGCCAGCAGCCATACTACTTCCACTCGGGAGACCCAGTACTTC
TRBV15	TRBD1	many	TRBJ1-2	CATSRDPGTGGYGYTF	TGTGCCACCAGCAGAGATCCCGGGACAGGGGGCTATGGCTACACCTTC
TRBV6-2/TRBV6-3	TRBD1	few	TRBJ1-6	CASSQDRDRGYSPLHF	TGTGCCAGCAGTCAAGATCGGGACAGGGGATATTCACCCCTCCACTTT
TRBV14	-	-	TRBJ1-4	CASSPGLSTNEKLFF	TGTGCCAGCAGCCCGGGACTGTCAACTAATGAAAAACTGTTTTTT
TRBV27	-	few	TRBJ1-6	CASTPGRATKALHF	TGTGCCAGCACCCCGGGCCGGGCAACGAAGGCCCTCCACTTT
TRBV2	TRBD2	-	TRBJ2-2	CASSWVAGVTGELFF	TGTGCCTCTTCTTGGGTAGCGGGAGTCACCGGGGAGCTGTTTTTT
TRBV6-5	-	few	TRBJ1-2	CASSYLGADYGYTF	TGTGCCAGCAGTTACCTGGGGGCAGACTATGGCTACACCTTC
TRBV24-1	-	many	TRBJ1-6	CASGGCNSPLHF	TGTGCCTCCGGGGGTTGCAATTCACCCCTCCACTTT
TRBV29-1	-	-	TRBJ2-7	CSVALLGFREQYF	TGCAGCGTTGCCTTGTTGGGATTCCGCGAGCAGTACTTC
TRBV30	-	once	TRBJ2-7	CAWTLPYGNEQYF	TGTGCCTGGACCCTTCCCTATGGGAACGAGCAGTACTTC
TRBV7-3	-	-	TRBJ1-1	CASSLTGRQTNTEAFF	TGTGCCAGCAGCTTAACGGGTCGGCAGACGAACACTGAAGCTTTCTTT
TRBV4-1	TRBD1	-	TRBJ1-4	CASSLDRGRVNEKLFF	TGCGCCAGCAGCCTGGACAGGGGCAGGGTTAATGAAAAACTGTTTTTT
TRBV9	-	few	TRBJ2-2	CASSVQSRDFSYTGELFF	TGTGCCAGCAGCGTACAAAGCCGGGACTTCTCTTACACCGGGGAGCTGTTTTTT
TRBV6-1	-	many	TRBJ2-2	CASRRPLGGELFF	TGTGCCAGCAGAAGGCCCCTGGGCGGGGAGCTGTTTTTT
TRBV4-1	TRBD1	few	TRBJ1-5	CASSQDNRGPQPQHF	TGCGCCAGCAGCCAAGATAACAGGGGGCCCCAGCCCCAGCATTTT
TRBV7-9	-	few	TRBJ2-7	CASSVASYEQYF	TGTGCCAGCAGCGTAGCCTCCTACGAGCAGTACTTC
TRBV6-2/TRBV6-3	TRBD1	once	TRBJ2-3	CASSVQGWGTDTQYF	TGTGCCAGCAGTGTACAGGGGTGGGGCACAGATACGCAGTATTTT
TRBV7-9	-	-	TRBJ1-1	CASSSPNILMNTEAFF	TGTGCCAGCAGCTCCCCGAACATACTGATGAACACTGAAGCTTTCTTT
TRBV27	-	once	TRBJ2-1	CASSLGPGAEYNEQFF	TGTGCCAGCAGTTTAGGGCCAGGGGCAGAGTACAATGAGCAGTTCTTC
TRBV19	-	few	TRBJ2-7	CASSNGGAGYEQYF	TGTGCCAGTAGTAACGGGGGCGCAGGGTACGAGCAGTACTTC
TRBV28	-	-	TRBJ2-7	CASSFGTWSYEQYF	TGTGCCAGCAGTTTTGGGACGTGGAGTTACGAGCAGTACTTC
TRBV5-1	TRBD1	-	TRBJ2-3	CASSWTGGTDTQYF	TGCGCCAGCAGCTGGACAGGGGGCACAGATACGCAGTATTTT
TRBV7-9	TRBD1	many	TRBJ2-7	CASSFSDRGHEQYF	TGTGCCAGCAGCTTCTCGGACAGGGGCCACGAGCAGTACTTC
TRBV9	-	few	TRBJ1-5	CASSAGPVANQPQHF	TGTGCCAGCAGCGCAGGGCCCGTGGCGAATCAGCCCCAGCATTTT
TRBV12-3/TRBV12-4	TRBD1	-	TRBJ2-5	CASSLGTGGSIQETQYF	TGTGCCAGCAGCCTAGGGACAGGGGGGAGCATCCAAGAGACCCAGTACTTC
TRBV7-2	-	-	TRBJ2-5	CASSLALQAPSETQYF	TGTGCCAGCAGCTTAGCGCTACAGGCCCCCAGTGAGACCCAGTACTTC
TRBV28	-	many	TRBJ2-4	CASSFPAKNIQYF	TGTGCCAGCAGTTTCCCAGCCAAAAACATTCAGTACTTC
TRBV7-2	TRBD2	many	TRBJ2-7	CASSVGGVYEQYF	TGTGCCAGCTCGGTTGGGGGGGTCTACGAGCAGTACTTC
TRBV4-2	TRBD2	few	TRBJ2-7	CASSPLAGYEQYF	TGTGCCAGCAGCCCTCTAGCGGGATACGAGCAGTACTTC
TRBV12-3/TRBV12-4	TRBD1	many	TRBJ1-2	CASSLQGNYGYTF	TGTGCCAGCAGCCTACAGGGGAACTATGGCTACACCTTC
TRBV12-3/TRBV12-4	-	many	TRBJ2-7	CASSLLGGQGYEQYF	TGTGCCAGCAGTTTGTTAGGGGGGCAGGGATACGAGCAGTACTTC
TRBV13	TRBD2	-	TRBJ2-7	CASSLGASSGGYEQYF	TGTGCCAGCAGCTTAGGCGCGTCTAGCGGTGGCTACGAGCAGTACTTC
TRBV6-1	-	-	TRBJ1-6	CASNPTAHNSPLHF	TGTGCCAGCAATCCGACAGCGCATAATTCACCCCTCCACTTT
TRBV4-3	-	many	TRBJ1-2	CASSQGRGYTF	TGCGCCAGCAGCCAGGGAAGGGGCTACACCTTC
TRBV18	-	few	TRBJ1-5	CASSPGVDQPQHF	TGTGCCAGCTCACCAGGGGTGGATCAGCCCCAGCATTTT
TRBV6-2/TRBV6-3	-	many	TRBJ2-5	CASSSPRGTQYF	TGTGCCAGCAGTTCCCCACGGGGGACCCAGTACTTC
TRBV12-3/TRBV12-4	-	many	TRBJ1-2	CASSSQGRYSYYGYTF	TGTGCCAGCAGTTCACAGGGTCGCTACTCCTACTATGGCTACACCTTC
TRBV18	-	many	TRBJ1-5	CASSPFGGGGQPQHF	TGTGCCAGCTCACCCTTCGGAGGGGGGGGTCAGCCCCAGCATTTT
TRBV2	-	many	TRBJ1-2	CASSAGGYTF	TGTGCCAGCAGTGCAGGGGGCTACACCTTC
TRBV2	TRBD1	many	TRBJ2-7	CASRGQGAEQYF	TGTGCCAGCAGGGGACAGGGGGCGGAGCAGTACTTC
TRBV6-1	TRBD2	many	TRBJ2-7	CASSRGGGEEQYF	TGTGCCAGCAGCCGCGGCGGGGGAGAAGAGCAGTACTTC
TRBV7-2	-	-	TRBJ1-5	CASSLEGYNQPQHF	TGTGCCAGCAGCTTAGAAGGGTACAATCAGCCCCAGCATTTT
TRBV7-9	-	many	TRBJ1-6	CASSPQQSPLHF	TGTGCCAGCAGCCCCCAACAATCACCCCTCCACTTT
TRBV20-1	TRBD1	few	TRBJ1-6	CSARDRGHMDNSPLHF	TGCAGTGCCCGGGACAGGGGGCATATGGATAATTCACCCCTCCACTTT
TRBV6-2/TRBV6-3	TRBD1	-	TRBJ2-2	CASSYAGQGNTGELFF	TGTGCCAGCAGTTACGCCGGACAGGGCAACACCGGGGAGCTGTTTTTT